A selection of T cell receptor beta chains follows, all from one sample in a study of blood T cell repertoires in COVID-19. The table came from immunoSEQ multiplex PCR; TCRdb's copy has only in-frame clones and leaves some out. The table records around 260,000 clones, approximately 86% of them present only once. Sequenced input: peripheral blood. The receptors stem from a man aged 35-49 years who had recovered from COVID-19. The CDR3 runs from the conserved cysteine through the conserved F or W. Fields, in order: V gene, J gene, D gene, clone size, CDR3 protein, CDR3 DNA. The D gene is left open where the match is weak. Size tells how often a clone was seen (once, few, many) or the class of an expanded clone, and some rows leave it out.

TRBV7-2	TRBJ2-7	.	.	CASSPPIGEPYEQYF	TGTGCCAGCAGCCCCCCCATCGGGGAGCCCTACGAGCAGTACTTC
TRBV2	TRBJ2-1	TRBD1	.	CASSAQGWSYNEQFF	TGTGCCAGCAGCGCACAGGGGTGGTCCTACAATGAGCAGTTCTTC
TRBV15	TRBJ2-1	TRBD2	.	CATSPTSGRAYNEQFF	TGTGCCACCAGCCCAACTAGCGGGAGAGCCTACAATGAGCAGTTCTTC
TRBV19	TRBJ2-1	TRBD2	.	CASSARTSAYNEQFF	TGTGCCAGTAGCGCTCGGACTAGCGCCTACAATGAGCAGTTCTTC
TRBV2	TRBJ1-1	.	few	CASSWRRDTEAFF	TGTGCCAGCAGTTGGAGGAGGGACACTGAAGCTTTCTTT
TRBV21-1	TRBJ2-1	.	few	CASSKRLGVHEQFF	TGTGCCAGCAGCAAAAGACTAGGGGTCCATGAGCAGTTCTTC
TRBV5-6	TRBJ2-7	TRBD1	.	CASSVDRGHEQYF	TGTGCCAGCAGCGTGGACAGGGGGCACGAGCAGTACTTC
TRBV19	TRBJ2-5	.	.	CASSPLAFQETQYF	TGTGCCAGTAGCCCTCTAGCGTTCCAAGAGACCCAGTACTTC
TRBV18	TRBJ2-7	TRBD2	.	CASSPPQGTSVVGEQYF	TGTGCCAGCTCACCTCCACAGGGGACTAGCGTGGTGGGCGAGCAGTACTTC
TRBV29-1	TRBJ1-5	.	.	CSVSQGWNQPQHF	TGCAGCGTTTCTCAGGGATGGAATCAGCCCCAGCATTTT
TRBV7-2	TRBJ1-1	.	.	CASSTFGGDTEAFF	TGTGCCAGCAGCACCTTCGGGGGGGACACTGAAGCTTTCTTT
TRBV29-1	TRBJ1-4	TRBD1	.	CSVTGQAEKLFF	TGCAGCGTTACGGGACAGGCTGAAAAACTGTTTTTT
TRBV19	TRBJ1-5	TRBD1	.	CASAWPPTGTGVVSNQPQHF	TGTGCCAGCGCCTGGCCCCCAACCGGGACAGGGGTCGTCAGCAATCAGCCCCAGCATTTT
TRBV6-2/TRBV6-3	TRBJ1-2	.	.	CASRPRHPGYGYTF	TGTGCCAGCAGACCTCGACACCCTGGGTATGGCTACACCTTC
TRBV5-4	TRBJ2-7	TRBD1	.	CASSLAGQGAFLDEQYF	TGTGCCAGCAGCTTGGCGGGACAGGGGGCTTTTTTGGACGAGCAGTACTTC
TRBV10-3	TRBJ1-3	.	.	CAAGIGTAAGNTIYF	TGTGCCGCGGGAATCGGGACGGCGGCTGGAAACACCATATATTTT
TRBV27	TRBJ1-2	.	few	CASSLGATGYGYTF	TGTGCCAGCAGTTTAGGTGCCACAGGCTATGGCTACACCTTC
TRBV6-4	TRBJ2-2	TRBD1	few	CATRDRPTGELFF	TGTGCCACCCGGGACAGGCCCACCGGGGAGCTGTTTTTT
TRBV7-2	TRBJ2-7	TRBD1	.	CASSVGTELGYEQYF	TGTGCCAGCAGCGTCGGGACAGAACTAGGCTACGAGCAGTACTTC
TRBV5-5	TRBJ2-7	.	.	CASSSFGAYEQYF	TGTGCCAGCAGCTCTTTCGGGGCCTACGAGCAGTACTTC
TRBV29-1	TRBJ2-1	.	once	CSVTELDSYNEQFF	TGCAGCGTGACAGAATTAGACTCCTACAATGAGCAGTTCTTC
TRBV7-8	TRBJ1-1	.	.	CASSLGHHPNTEAFF	TGTGCCAGCAGCTTAGGACACCACCCGAACACTGAAGCTTTCTTT
TRBV15	TRBJ2-7	TRBD2	.	CATSRGGLAGSHEQYF	TGTGCCACCAGCAGAGGAGGGCTAGCGGGTTCCCACGAGCAGTACTTC